A single sample gave rise to the 24 T cell receptor beta chains below, sequenced in a study of shared clonotypes between healthy human individuals. The data were produced by immunoSEQ multiplex PCR, yet TCRdb's version contains in-frame clones alone and is incomplete. The sample yields approximately 2.3 million clones, approximately 93% seen once. Source material: naive CD4+ T cells from PBMCs. Documented subset: CD45RA+ positively selected. The receptors come from a man aged 18 to 35 in good health. Some clones in this sample may be carry-over from other donors' samples.

CDR3 nucleotides: TGCGCCAGCAACTCTAAAGGGACAGGGGTAGGCTACACCTTC. Translation: CASNSKGTGVGYTF. The genes are TRBV10-2 and TRBJ1-2; 10 positions match TRBD1. The trim removed 7 bases at V and 8 bases at J, leaving 10 bases unmatched. This CDR3 contains 14 residues. The germline V gene encodes CDR1 WSHSY and CDR2 SAAADI.

The chain recombines TRBV6-1 with TRBJ1-2, with 11 positions matching TRBD1. Losses at the gene ends were 4 bases for V and 6 bases for J; bases not matched to a gene: 7. This CDR3 contains 15 residues. From germline, CDR1 is MNHNS and CDR2 SASEGT. The CDR3 loop is CASSVRGTGGNGYTF. DNA of the CDR3: TGTGCCAGCAGTGTACGTGGGACAGGGGGTAATGGCTACACCTTC.

The chain has TRBV18 and TRBJ2-5; the D is unclear. The V end was cut by 2 bases, the J end by 1 base, with 11 bases between. The CDR3 covers 15 residues. CDR1 and CDR2 from the germline V gene are KGHSH and LQKENI. CDR3 nucleotides: TGTGCCAGCTCACCAGTGCCAGGTTCCCAAGAGACCCAGTACTTC. It specifies CASSPVPGSQETQYF. Based on the CDR3 plus reference TRBV18 and TRBJ2-5, the full variable domain is NAGVMQNPRHLVRRRGQEARLRCSPMKGHSHVYWYRQLPEEGLKFMVYLQKENIIDESGMPKERFSAEFPKEGPSILRIQQVVRGDSAAYFCASSPVPGSQETQYFGPGTRLLVL.

The chain links TRBV20-1 to TRBJ2-2; D gene unclear. The CDR3 totals 11 residues. Per the germline V gene, CDR1 is DFQATT and CDR2 is SNEGSKA (reference sequence). With 5 bases removed from V and 7 bases from J, the gap between germline ends came to 8 bases. CDR3 sequence (DNA): TGCAGTGCTTGGGCCGGCGGGGAGCTGTTTTTT. It is translated as CSAWAGGELFF.

This chain's CDR3 is CASGDGGQPQHF. CDR3 bases: TGTGCCAGCGGGGACGGAGGCCAGCCCCAGCATTTT. This chain uses TRBV19 with TRBJ1-5; maybe TRBD1 (5 bases). The CDR3 consists of 12 residues. Germline V gene sequence: CDR1 LNHDA, CDR2 SQIVND (reference sequence). The V gene lost 9 bases and the J gene lost 7 bases, with 13 bases spanning the gap.

This clone was recorded once. The J gene is TRBJ2-3, the V gene TRBV5-6; D is possibly TRBD2 (6 bases). The CDR3 consists of 14 residues. V shed 1 base and J shed 3 bases, with 9 bases lying between them. CDR1 and CDR2 from the germline V gene are SGHDT and YYEEEE. CDR3 nucleotides: TGTGCCAGCAGCTTGTACGGGAGAACAGATACGCAGTATTTT. This codes for CASSLYGRTDTQYF. The variable domain in full, with the rest retrieved from reference TRBV5-6 and TRBJ2-3, is DAGVTQSPTHLIKTRGQQVTLRCSPKSGHDTVSWYQQALGQGPQFIFQYYEEEERQRGNFPDRFSGHQFPNYSSELNVNALLLGDSALYLCASSLYGRTDTQYFGPGTRLTVL.

The chain couples TRBV9 to TRBJ2-2; no clear D gene. The V and J ends lost 3 bases and 5 bases respectively, with 8 bases between them. The CDR3 sequence is 13 residues long. From germline, CDR1 is SGDLS and CDR2 YYNGEE. The CDR3 spells CASSALSTGELFF. CDR3 bases: TGTGCCAGCAGCGCCCTTTCTACCGGGGAGCTGTTTTTT.

The genes are TRBV5-6 and TRBJ2-2, with unresolved D. Germline assignment: CDR1 SGHDT and CDR2 YYEEEE. Trimming shortened V by 4 bases and J by 5 bases, and 12 bases separated the two germline ends. The CDR3 has 14 amino acids. The CDR3 protein is CASSARMKTGELFF. The CDR3 DNA is TGTGCCAGCAGCGCCCGAATGAAGACCGGGGAGCTGTTTTTT.

The J gene is TRBJ2-1, the V gene TRBV11-2; 8 nucleotides agree with TRBD2. Germline V lookup: CDR1 SGHAT, CDR2 FQNNGV. With V trimmed by 3 bases and J by 9 bases, 4 bases remained unmatched. This CDR3 has 13 amino acids. The chain's CDR3 is CASSFFAGGEQFF. CDR3 nucleotides: TGTGCCAGCAGCTTTTTCGCGGGGGGTGAGCAGTTCTTC.

The rearrangement uses TRBV5-4 and TRBJ2-1, with TRBD2 matching over 11 bases. The CDR3 length is 14 residues. V was clipped by 4 bases and J by 6 bases; unmatched bases: 3. Germline assignment: CDR1 SGHNT and CDR2 YYREEE (reference sequence). The CDR3 region is CASSTGTSGNEQFF. CDR3 DNA sequence: TGTGCCAGCAGCACCGGGACTAGCGGCAATGAGCAGTTCTTC.

The J gene is TRBJ1-3, the V gene TRBV5-4, with TRBD1 identical over 10 bases. The CDR3 runs to 19 residues. CDR1 and CDR2 from the germline V gene are SGHNT and YYREEE (reference sequence). V lost 3 bases, J lost 0 bases, and 12 bases stayed unmatched. The CDR3: CASSSSRDRGVFSGNTIYF. CDR3 DNA sequence: TGTGCCAGCAGCTCTTCCCGGGACAGGGGCGTTTTCTCTGGAAACACCATATATTTT.

J is TRBJ2-7 and V is TRBV9; 10 bases agree with TRBD2. Looked up from germline, CDR1 is SGDLS and CDR2 is YYNGEE. The trim removed 0 bases at V and 4 bases at J, leaving 13 bases unmatched. The CDR3 runs to 18 residues. The CDR3 sequence: CASSVAPSGRFRIYEQYF. The CDR3 region has the DNA TGTGCCAGCAGCGTAGCCCCTAGCGGGAGATTTCGGATTTACGAGCAGTACTTC.

Remarks on this clone: Within the sample, other DNA sequences also encode this same CDR3. The gene calls are TRBV28 and TRBJ1-6, with D perhaps matching TRBD1 (6 bases). Per the germline V gene, CDR1 is MDHEN and CDR2 is SYDVKM. V was trimmed by 5 bases and J by 7 bases, leaving 6 bases between them. This CDR3 is built from 12 residues. The CDR3 reads CASSTGNSPLHF. The CDR3 DNA sequence: TGTGCCAGCAGTACAGGGAATTCACCCCTCCACTTT.

J is TRBJ1-2 and V is TRBV5-8; 10 bases map to TRBD1. This CDR3 is 15 amino acids long. Germline V gives CDR1 SGHTS, CDR2 YDEGEE. V was pared by 3 bases and J by 4 bases, with 6 bases of the junction left unmatched. The CDR3, as DNA: TGTGCCAGCAGCTCGCGGGACAGGGGAGGCTATGGCTACACCTTC. Translating gives CASSSRDRGGYGYTF.

This chain uses TRBV5-1 with TRBJ1-1; D is perhaps TRBD1 (6 bases). This CDR3 contains 16 residues. Per germline, CDR1 SGHRS and CDR2 YFSETQ. The V and J ends lost 3 bases and 2 bases respectively, with 17 bases between them. The CDR3 sequence is CASSSNRVGANTEAFF. CDR3 DNA sequence: TGCGCCAGCAGCTCGAACAGGGTAGGGGCAAACACTGAAGCTTTCTTT.

V and J are TRBV15 and TRBJ2-3, with TRBD2 identical over 10 bases. The CDR3 sequence is 16 residues long. Germline V CDR1 and CDR2: LNHNV, YYDKDF (reference sequence). V lost 1 base to trimming and J lost 2 bases; unmatched junction nucleotides: 3. The DNA of the CDR3 is TGTGCCACCAGCAGAGTAGCGGGAGGCCTCACAGATACGCAGTATTTT. Translated: CATSRVAGGLTDTQYF.

The J gene is TRBJ2-1, the V gene TRBV6-5; TRBD2 agrees at 14 bases. The CDR3 spans 15 residues. V was pared by 0 bases and J by 15 bases, with 7 bases of the junction left unmatched. CDR1 and CDR2 from the germline V gene are MNHEY and SVGAGI. The CDR3 coding sequence is TGTGCCAGCAGTTACTCGGGGACTAGCGGGGGCCTGAGGTTCTTC. It codes for CASSYSGTSGGLRFF.

The V and J genes are TRBV9 and TRBJ2-2; weak D call: TRBD2 (6 bases). Germline V gene lookup returns CDR1 SGDLS and CDR2 YYNGEE. V shed 4 bases and J shed 1 base, with 17 bases lying between them. The CDR3 consists of 17 residues. The CDR3 sequence is CASSSRDGGGNTGELFF. As DNA, the CDR3 is TGTGCCAGCAGCTCCCGAGACGGGGGAGGGAACACCGGGGAGCTGTTTTTT.

The rearrangement uses TRBV2 and TRBJ2-7; TRBD1 is a possible D gene (6 bases). Germline V CDR1 and CDR2: SNHLY, FYNNEI. CDR3 length equals 13 residues. The V gene lost 6 bases and the J gene lost 2 bases, with 11 bases spanning the gap. The CDR3 nucleotides are TGTGCCAGCAGGCGACAGGTAGCCTACGAGCAGTACTTC. Residues: CASRRQVAYEQYF.

The V gene is TRBV7-2, the J gene TRBJ2-1; 12 nucleotides match TRBD2. CDR1 and CDR2 from the germline V gene are SGHTA and FQGNSA. The length of the CDR3 is 16 residues. V lost 9 bases to trimming and J lost 7 bases; unmatched junction nucleotides: 13. The CDR3 nucleotides read TGTGCCAGGGGGTGGAGGCTAGCGGGAGGGTGGAATGAGCAGTTCTTC. Protein: CARGWRLAGGWNEQFF.

In this sample, this clone turned up once. This chain uses TRBV28 with TRBJ1-4, with unresolved D. This CDR3 has 15 residues. From germline, CDR1 is MDHEN and CDR2 SYDVKM. The ends were cut back, 2 bases at V and 7 bases at J, with 14 bases in the middle. Here the CDR3 reads CASSLRTPLGEKLFF. The CDR3 DNA is TGTGCCAGCAGTTTACGGACGCCCCTCGGTGAAAAACTGTTTTTT.

The rearrangement uses TRBV7-2 and TRBJ1-2; D is unclear. This CDR3 spans 16 amino acids. From germline, CDR1 is SGHTA and CDR2 FQGNSA. Trimming removed 7 bases at V and 5 bases at J, with 23 bases between. CDR3 sequence reads: CASTDPRSSGIYGYTF. The CDR3 nucleotides read TGTGCCAGCACCGATCCCCGGTCCTCAGGTATATATGGCTACACCTTC. The whole variable domain, filled in from reference TRBV7-2 and TRBJ1-2, reads GAGVSQSPSNKVTEKGKDVELRCDPISGHTALYWYRQSLGQGLEFLIYFQGNSAPDKSGLPSDRFSAERTGGSVSTLTIQRTQQEDSAVYLCASTDPRSSGIYGYTFGSGTRLTVV.

This rearrangement joins TRBV5-1 to TRBJ1-1; a weak D match, TRBD1 (5 bases). The V and J ends lost 1 base and 0 bases respectively, with 16 bases between them. Germline values: CDR1 SGHRS, CDR2 YFSETQ. The CDR3 length is 17 residues. The CDR3 is CASSLSSSGHMNTEAFF. The DNA of the CDR3 is TGCGCCAGCAGCTTGAGCTCGAGTGGACACATGAACACTGAAGCTTTCTTT.

The chain carries TRBV5-4 and TRBJ2-2, with 11 bases aligning to TRBD2. With V trimmed by 4 bases and J by 7 bases, 9 bases remained unmatched. The germline V gene has CDR1 SGHNT and CDR2 YYREEE (reference sequence). This CDR3 has 16 residues. The CDR3 DNA is TGTGCCAGCAGCCCCAAGACTAGCGGGAATCACGGGGAGCTGTTTTTT. Protein: CASSPKTSGNHGELFF. The full variable domain, in which reference TRBV5-4 and TRBJ2-2 provide the parts outside the CDR3, is ETGVTQSPTHLIKTRGQQVTLRCSSQSGHNTVSWYQQALGQGPQFIFQYYREEENGRGNFPPRFSGLQFPNYSSELNVNALELDDSALYLCASSPKTSGNHGELFFGEGSRLTVL.